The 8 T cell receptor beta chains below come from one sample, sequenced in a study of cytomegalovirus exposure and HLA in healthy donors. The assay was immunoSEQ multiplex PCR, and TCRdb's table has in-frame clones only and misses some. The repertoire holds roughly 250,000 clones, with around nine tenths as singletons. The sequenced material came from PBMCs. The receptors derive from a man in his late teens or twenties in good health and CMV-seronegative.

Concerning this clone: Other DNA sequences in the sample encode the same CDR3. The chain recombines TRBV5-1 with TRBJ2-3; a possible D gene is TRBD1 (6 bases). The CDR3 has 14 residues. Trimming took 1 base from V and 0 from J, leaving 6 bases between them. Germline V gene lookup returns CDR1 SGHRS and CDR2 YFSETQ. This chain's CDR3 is CASSLTGSTDTQYF. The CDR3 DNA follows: TGCGCCAGCAGCTTGACAGGGAGCACAGATACGCAGTATTTT.

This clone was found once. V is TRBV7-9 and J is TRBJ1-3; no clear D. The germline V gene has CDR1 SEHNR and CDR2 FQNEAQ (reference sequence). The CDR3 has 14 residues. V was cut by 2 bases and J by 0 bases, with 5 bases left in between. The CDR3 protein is CASSLIISGNTIYF. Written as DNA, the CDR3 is TGTGCCAGCAGCTTAATTATCTCTGGAAACACCATATATTTT.

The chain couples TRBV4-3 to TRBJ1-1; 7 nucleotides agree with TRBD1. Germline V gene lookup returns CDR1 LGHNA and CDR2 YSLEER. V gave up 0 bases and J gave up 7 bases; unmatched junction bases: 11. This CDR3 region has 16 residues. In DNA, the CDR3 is TGCGCCAGCAGCCAAGAACGCCCCTCAGGGGGTGGTGAAGCTTTCTTT. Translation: CASSQERPSGGGEAFF.

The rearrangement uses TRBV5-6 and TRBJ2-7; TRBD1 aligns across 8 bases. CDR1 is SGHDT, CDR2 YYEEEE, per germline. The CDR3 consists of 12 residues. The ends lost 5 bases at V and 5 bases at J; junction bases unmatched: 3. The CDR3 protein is CASRGQGNEQYF. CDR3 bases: TGTGCCAGCAGAGGACAGGGAAACGAGCAGTACTTC.

The CDR3 DNA follows: TGTGCCTGGAGTCAGTACGGTGGAGGCACTGAAGCTTTCTTT. This gives the protein CAWSQYGGGTEAFF. This chain uses TRBV30 with TRBJ1-1; D uncertain. Germline V CDR1 and CDR2: GTSNPN, SVGIG (reference sequence). The V gene lost 2 bases and the J gene lost 4 bases, with 14 bases spanning the gap. The CDR3 sequence is 14 residues long.

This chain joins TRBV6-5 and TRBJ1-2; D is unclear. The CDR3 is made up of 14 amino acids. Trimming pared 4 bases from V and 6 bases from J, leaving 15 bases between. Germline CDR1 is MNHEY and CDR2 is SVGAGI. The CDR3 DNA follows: TGTGCCAGCAGTTTTCAAGAGGGCTTGGATGGCTACACCTTC. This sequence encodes CASSFQEGLDGYTF.

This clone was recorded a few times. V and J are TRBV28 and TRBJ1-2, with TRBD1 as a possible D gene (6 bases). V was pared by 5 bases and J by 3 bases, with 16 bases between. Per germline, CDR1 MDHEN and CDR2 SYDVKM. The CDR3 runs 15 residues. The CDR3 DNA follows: TGTGCCAGCAGTCATCCGGACAGAAACCACTATGGCTACACCTTC. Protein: CASSHPDRNHYGYTF.

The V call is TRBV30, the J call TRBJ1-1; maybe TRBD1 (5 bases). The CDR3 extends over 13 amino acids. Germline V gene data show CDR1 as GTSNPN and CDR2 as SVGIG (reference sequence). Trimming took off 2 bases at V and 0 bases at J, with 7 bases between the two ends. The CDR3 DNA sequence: TGTGCCTGGAGTTCAGGGCTGAACACTGAAGCTTTCTTT. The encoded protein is CAWSSGLNTEAFF.